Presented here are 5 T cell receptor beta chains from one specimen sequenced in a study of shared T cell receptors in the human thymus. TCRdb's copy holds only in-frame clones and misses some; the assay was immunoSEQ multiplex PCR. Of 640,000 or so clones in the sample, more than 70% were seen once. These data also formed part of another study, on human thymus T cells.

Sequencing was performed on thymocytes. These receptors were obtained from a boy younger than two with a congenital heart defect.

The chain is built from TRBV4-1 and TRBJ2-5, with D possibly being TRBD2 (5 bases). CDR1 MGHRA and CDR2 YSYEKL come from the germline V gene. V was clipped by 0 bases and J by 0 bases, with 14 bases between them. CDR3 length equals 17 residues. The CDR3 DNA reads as TGCGCCAGCAGCCAAGATAGGAAGCGGTCGTACCAAGAGACCCAGTACTTC. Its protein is CASSQDRKRSYQETQYF.

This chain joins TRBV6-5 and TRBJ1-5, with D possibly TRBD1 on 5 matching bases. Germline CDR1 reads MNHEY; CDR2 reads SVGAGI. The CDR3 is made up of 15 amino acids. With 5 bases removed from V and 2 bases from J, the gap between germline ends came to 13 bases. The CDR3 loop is CASSRFDSRNQPQHF. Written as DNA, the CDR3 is TGTGCCAGCAGTCGTTTCGACAGTCGCAATCAGCCCCAGCATTTT.

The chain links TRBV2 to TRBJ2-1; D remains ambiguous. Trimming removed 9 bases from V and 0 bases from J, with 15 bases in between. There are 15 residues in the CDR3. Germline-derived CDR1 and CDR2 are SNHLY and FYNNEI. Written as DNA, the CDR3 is TGTGCCAGTCAGGCTTACAGTAGCTCCTACAATGAGCAGTTCTTC. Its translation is CASQAYSSSYNEQFF. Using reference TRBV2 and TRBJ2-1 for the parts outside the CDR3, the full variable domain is EPEVTQTPSHQVTQMGQEVILRCVPISNHLYFYWYRQILGQKVEFLVSFYNNEISEKSEIFDDQFSVERPDGSNFTLKIRSTKLEDSAMYFCASQAYSSSYNEQFFGPGTRLTVL.

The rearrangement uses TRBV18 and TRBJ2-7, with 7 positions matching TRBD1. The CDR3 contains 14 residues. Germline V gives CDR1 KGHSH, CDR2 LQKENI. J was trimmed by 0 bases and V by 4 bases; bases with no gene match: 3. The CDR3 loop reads CASSHRGPSYEQYF. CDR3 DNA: TGTGCCAGCTCACATAGGGGGCCCTCCTACGAGCAGTACTTC.

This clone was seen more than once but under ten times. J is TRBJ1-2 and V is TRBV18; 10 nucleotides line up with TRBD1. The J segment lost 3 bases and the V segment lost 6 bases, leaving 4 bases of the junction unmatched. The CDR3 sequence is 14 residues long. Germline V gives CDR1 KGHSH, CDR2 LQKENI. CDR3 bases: TGTGCCAGCTCCCCTGGGACAGGGGACTATGGCTACACCTTC. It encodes CASSPGTGDYGYTF. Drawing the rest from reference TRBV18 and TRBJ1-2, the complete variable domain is NAGVMQNPRHLVRRRGQEARLRCSPMKGHSHVYWYRQLPEEGLKFMVYLQKENIIDESGMPKERFSAEFPKEGPSILRIQQVVRGDSAAYFCASSPGTGDYGYTFGSGTRLTVV.